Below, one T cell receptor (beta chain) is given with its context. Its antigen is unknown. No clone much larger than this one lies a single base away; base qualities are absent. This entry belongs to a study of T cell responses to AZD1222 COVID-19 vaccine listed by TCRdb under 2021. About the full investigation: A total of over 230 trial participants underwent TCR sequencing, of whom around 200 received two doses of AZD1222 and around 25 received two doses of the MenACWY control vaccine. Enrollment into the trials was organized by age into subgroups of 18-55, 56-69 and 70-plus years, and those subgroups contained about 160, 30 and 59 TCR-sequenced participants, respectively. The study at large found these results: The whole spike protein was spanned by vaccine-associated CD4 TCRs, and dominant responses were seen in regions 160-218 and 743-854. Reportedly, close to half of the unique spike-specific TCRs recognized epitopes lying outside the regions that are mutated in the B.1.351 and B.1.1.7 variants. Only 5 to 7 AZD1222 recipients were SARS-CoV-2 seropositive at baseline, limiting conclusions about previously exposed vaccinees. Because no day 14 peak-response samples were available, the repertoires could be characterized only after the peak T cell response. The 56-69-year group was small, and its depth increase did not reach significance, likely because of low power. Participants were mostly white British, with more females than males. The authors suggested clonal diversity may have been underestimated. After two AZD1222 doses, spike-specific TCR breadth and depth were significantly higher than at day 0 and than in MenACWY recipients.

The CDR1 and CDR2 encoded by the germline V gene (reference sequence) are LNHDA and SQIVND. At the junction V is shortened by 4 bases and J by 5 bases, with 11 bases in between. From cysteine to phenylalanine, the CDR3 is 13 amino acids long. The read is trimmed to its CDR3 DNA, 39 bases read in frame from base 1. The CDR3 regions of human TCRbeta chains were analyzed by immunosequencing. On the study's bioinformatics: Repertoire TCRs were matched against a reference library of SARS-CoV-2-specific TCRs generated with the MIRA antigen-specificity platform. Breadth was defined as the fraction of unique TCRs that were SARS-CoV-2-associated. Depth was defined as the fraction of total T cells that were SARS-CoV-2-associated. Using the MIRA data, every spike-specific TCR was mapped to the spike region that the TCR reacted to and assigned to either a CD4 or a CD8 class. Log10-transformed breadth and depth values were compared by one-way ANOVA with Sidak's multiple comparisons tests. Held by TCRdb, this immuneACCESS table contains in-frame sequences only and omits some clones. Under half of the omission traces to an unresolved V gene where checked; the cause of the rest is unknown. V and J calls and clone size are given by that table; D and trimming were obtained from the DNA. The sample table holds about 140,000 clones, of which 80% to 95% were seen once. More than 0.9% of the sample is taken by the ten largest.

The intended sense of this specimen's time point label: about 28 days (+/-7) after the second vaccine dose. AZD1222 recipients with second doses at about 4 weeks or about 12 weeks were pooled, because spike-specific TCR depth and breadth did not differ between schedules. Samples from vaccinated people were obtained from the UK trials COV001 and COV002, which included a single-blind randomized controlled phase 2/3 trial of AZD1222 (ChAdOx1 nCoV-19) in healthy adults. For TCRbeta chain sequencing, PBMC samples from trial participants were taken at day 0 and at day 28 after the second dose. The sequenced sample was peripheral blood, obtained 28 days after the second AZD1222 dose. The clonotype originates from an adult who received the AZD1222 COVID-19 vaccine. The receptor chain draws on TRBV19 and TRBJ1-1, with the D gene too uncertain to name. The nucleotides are TGTGCCAGTAGTACCCTATCGGGGACTGAAGCTTTCTTT. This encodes CASSTLSGTEAFF.